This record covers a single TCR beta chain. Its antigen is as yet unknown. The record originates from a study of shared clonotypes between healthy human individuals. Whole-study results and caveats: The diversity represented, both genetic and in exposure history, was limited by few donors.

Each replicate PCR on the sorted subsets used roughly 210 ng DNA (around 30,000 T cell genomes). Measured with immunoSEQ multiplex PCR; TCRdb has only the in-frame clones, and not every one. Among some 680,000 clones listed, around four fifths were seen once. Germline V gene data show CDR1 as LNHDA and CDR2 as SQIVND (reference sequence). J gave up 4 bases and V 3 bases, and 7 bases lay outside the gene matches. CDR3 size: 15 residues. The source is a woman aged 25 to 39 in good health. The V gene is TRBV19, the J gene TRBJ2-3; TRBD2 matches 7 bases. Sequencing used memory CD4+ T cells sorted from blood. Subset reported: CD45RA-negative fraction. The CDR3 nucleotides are TGTGCCAGTAGTATTGGGAGGGCCGAATCAGATACGCAGTATTTT. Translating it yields CASSIGRAESDTQYF.